This T cell receptor beta chain was identified during a study of identical twins. Overall study findings and caveats: Those out-of-frame alpha sequences shared by twins showed an excess of low generation probability.

Trimming took 0 bases from V and 2 from J, leaving 12 bases between them. The length of the CDR3 is 16 residues. Germline V gene lookup returns CDR1 SGHKS and CDR2 YYEKEE (reference sequence). Note on this clonotype: Its antigen remains unknown.

Template switching supplied a universal primer site; unique molecular identifiers were carried on the cDNA. Each CDR3 protein gets one entry after TCRdb re-called the 5' RACE reads with MiXCR. The top ten clones hold 2.9% of a sample with a few hundred thousand distinct CDR3 sequences, less than 25% of them seen once. The same sample was also studied in work on T cells expressing NK-cell markers. That investigation notes: Sorted CD3+CD56-NKG2C+, CD3+CD56+NKG2C+ and CD3+CD56+NKG2C- T cells supplied the TCR beta repertoires. Sorting was restricted to alpha-beta TCR T cells by an anti-gamma-delta TCR antibody in several experiments.

This TCR was sampled from a woman under 30 in good health. The sample was CD4+ T cells sorted from blood. The chain couples TRBV5-5 to TRBJ2-1; D possibly corresponds to TRBD2 (6 bases). The CDR3: CASSLVGTGTYNEQFF. In DNA form, the CDR3 reads TGTGCCAGCAGCTTGGTTGGGACTGGGACCTACAATGAGCAGTTCTTC. Full variable domain (remainder filled in from reference TRBV5-5 and TRBJ2-1): DAGVTQSPTHLIKTRGQQVTLRCSPISGHKSVSWYQQVLGQGPQFIFQYYEKEERGRGNFPDRFSARQFPNYSSELNVNALLLGDSALYLCASSLVGTGTYNEQFFGPGTRLTVL.